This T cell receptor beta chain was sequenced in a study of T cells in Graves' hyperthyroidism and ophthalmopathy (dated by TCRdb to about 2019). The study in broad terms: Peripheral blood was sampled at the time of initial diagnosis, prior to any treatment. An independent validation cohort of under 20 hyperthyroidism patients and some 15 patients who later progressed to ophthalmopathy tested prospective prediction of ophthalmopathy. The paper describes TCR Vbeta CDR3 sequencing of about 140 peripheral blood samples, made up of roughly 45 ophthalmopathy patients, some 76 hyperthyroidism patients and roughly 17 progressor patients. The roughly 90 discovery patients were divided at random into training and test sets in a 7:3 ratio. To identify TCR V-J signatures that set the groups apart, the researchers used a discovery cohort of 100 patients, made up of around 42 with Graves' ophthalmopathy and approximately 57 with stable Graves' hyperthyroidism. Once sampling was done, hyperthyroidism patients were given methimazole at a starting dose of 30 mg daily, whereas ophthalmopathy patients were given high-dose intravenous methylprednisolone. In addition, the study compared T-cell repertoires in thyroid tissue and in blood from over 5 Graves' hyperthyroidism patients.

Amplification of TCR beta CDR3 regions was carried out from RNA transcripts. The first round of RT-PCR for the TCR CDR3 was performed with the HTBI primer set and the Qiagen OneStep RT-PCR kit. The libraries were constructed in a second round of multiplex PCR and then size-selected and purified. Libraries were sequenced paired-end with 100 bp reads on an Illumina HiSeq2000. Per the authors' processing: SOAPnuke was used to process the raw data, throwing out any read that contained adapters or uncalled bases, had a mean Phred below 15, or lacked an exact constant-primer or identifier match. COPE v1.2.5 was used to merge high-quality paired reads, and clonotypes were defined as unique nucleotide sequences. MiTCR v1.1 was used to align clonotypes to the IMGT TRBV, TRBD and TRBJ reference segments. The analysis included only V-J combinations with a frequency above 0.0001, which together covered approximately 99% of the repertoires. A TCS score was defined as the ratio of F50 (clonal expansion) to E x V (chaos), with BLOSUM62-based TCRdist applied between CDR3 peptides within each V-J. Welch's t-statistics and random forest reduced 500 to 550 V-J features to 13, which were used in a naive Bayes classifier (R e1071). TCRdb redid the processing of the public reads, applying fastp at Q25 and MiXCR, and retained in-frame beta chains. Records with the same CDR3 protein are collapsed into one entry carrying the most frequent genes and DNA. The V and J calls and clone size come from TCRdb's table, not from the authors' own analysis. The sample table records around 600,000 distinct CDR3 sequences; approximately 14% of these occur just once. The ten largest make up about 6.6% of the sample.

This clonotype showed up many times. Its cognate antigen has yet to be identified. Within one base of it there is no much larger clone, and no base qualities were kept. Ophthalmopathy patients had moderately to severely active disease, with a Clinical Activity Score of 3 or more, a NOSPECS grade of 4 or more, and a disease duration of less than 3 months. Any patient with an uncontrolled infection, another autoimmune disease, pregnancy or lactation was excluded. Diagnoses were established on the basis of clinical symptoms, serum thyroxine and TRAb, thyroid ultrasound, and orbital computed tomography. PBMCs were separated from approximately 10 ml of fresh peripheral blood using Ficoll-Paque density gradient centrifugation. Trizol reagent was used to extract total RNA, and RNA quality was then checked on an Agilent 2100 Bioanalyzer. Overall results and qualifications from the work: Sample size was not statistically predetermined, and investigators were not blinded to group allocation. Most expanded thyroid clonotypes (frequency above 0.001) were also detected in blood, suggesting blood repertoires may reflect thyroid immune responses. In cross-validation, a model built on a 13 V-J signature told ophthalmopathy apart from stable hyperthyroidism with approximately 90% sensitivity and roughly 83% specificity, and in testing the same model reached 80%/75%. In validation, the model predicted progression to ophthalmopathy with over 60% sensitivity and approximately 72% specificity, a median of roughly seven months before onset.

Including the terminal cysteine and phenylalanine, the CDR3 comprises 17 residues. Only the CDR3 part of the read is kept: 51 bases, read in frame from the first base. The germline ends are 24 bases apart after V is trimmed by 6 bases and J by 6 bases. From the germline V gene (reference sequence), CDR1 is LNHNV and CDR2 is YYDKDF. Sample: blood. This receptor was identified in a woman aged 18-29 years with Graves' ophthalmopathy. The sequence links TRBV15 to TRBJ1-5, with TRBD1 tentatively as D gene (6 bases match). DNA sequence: TGTGCCACCAGTCGGCAGTCGGGGGCGCCATATAGTCAGCCCCAGCATTTT. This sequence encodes CATSRQSGAPYSQPQHF.